This T cell receptor beta chain was sequenced in a study of blood T cell repertoires in COVID-19. Original processing notes: From reference gene primer amplification, estimates of nucleated cell counts were derived. Clones were read by immunoSEQ multiplex PCR, and TCRdb kept only the in-frame ones, dropping some. For V, J and clone size, that table is used; D and trimming come from the DNA. The sample includes about 100,000 clones, about 83% seen only once; the top ten take just under 2%. Germline V gene sequence: CDR1 WNHNN, CDR2 SYGVQD (reference sequence). V gave up 5 bases and J gave up 3 bases, with 13 bases separating them. The CDR3 contains 14 residues.

This receptor was identified in a man between 65 and 80 years old with active or convalescent COVID-19. Sequencing was performed on peripheral blood. This chain links TRBV10-1 with TRBJ1-2, with a weak D call TRBD1 (6 bases). The CDR3 nucleotides are TGCGCCAGCAGTATGGGACAATGGGACTATGGCTACACCTTC. Translation: CASSMGQWDYGYTF.